Below, 10 T cell receptor beta chains from the same sample are listed, as sequenced in a study of metastatic and nonmetastatic thyroid tumors. MiXCR was used by TCRdb to re-call the PCR reads. Among 3,500 to 4,500 clones listed, 35% were seen once. All patients reached thyroid surgery having received no treatment beforehand. Sequencing was done on a sample of adjacent normal tissue. The receptors here all came from a female donor with papillary thyroid cancer or a benign thyroid nodule (not recorded which). Some clones in this sample may be carry-over from other donors' samples.

V usage is TRBV20-1 and J usage is TRBJ2-7; 8 bases agree with TRBD2. Germline values: CDR1 DFQATT, CDR2 SNEGSKA (reference sequence). The trim removed 1 base at V and 0 bases at J, leaving 5 bases unmatched. This CDR3 is 15 amino acids long. CDR3 region: CSARGGSGASYEQYF. CDR3 in DNA: TGCAGTGCTAGAGGGGGTAGCGGGGCCTCCTACGAGCAGTACTTC.

With respect to this clone: The identical CDR3 is also encoded by other nucleotide sequences in the sample. V is TRBV20-1 and J is TRBJ1-2; 9 positions agree with TRBD1. The CDR3 loop spans 14 amino acids. In germline, CDR1 is DFQATT, CDR2 SNEGSKA (reference sequence). Trimming removed 1 base from V and 7 bases from J; junction bases left unmatched: 7. The CDR3 nucleotides read TGCAGTGCTAGAGGGACAGGGGTGAGGGGTGGCTACACCTTC. Residues: CSARGTGVRGGYTF.

Note on this clone: A read error may produce the germline difference seen at one junction end. The chain couples TRBV27 to TRBJ2-3, with D unclear. Looked up from germline, CDR1 is MNHEY and CDR2 is SMNVEV (reference sequence). The CDR3 totals 17 residues. The CDR3: CASSFTRTEKFTDTQYF. For the CDR3, the DNA is TGCGCCAGCAGTTTTACCCGGACCGAGAAATTCACAGATACGCAGTATTTT.

The J gene is TRBJ1-4, the V gene TRBV5-5; D not certain. The germline CDR1 and CDR2 sequences are SGHKS and YYEKEE (reference sequence). This CDR3 contains 15 residues. V was pared by 0 bases and J by 0 bases, with 6 bases between. In DNA form, the CDR3 reads TGTGCCAGCAGCTTGGTAGAGACAACTAATGAAAAACTGTTTTTT. Translation: CASSLVETTNEKLFF.

This clone has a handful of counts. J is TRBJ1-2 and V is TRBV15; maybe TRBD1 (5 bases). Germline CDR1 LNHNV, CDR2 YYDKDF (reference sequence). Trimming took off 3 bases at V and 1 base at J, with 6 bases between the two ends. This CDR3 is built from 13 residues. The CDR3 sequence is CATSSGGNYGYTF. Here the CDR3 DNA reads TGTGCCACCAGCAGCGGGGGTAACTATGGCTACACCTTC.

The CDR3 here is CASSWDPNTEAFF. The DNA of the CDR3 is TGTGCCAGCAGCTGGGACCCGAACACTGAAGCTTTCTTT. V is TRBV7-2 and J is TRBJ1-1; D possibly corresponds to TRBD1 (5 bases). Germline V gene data show CDR1 as SGHTA and CDR2 as FQGNSA. The CDR3 has 13 residues. V gave up 4 bases and J gave up 1 base, with 7 bases separating them.

This clone turned up a few times. This chain connects TRBV29-1 to TRBJ2-3; 8 bases match TRBD1. J was trimmed by 4 bases and V by 1 base; bases with no gene match: 7. The length of the CDR3 is 15 residues. The germline V gene encodes CDR1 SQVTM and CDR2 ANQGSEA. The CDR3 DNA reads as TGCAGCGTTGAAGGCGGACAGGGCCCCCCAGATACGCAGTATTTT. It codes for CSVEGGQGPPDTQYF.

Only a few counts were recorded for this clone. The V and J genes are TRBV12-3 or TRBV12-4 and TRBJ1-4, with a tentative D call TRBD1 (6 bases). Trimming took off 6 bases at V and 7 bases at J, with 21 bases between the two ends. The CDR3 has 16 amino acids. CDR3 bases: TGTGCCAGCAGCTCCCAGTCGGGGGCGCTTCCTGAAAAACTGTTTTTT. Protein: CASSSQSGALPEKLFF.

This clone was detected only a few times. The chain employs TRBV28 and TRBJ2-1; D possibly matches TRBD1 or TRBD2 (5 bases each). Deletions cut 5 bases from V and 0 bases from J, with 14 bases between. The CDR3 is made up of 16 amino acids. The germline V gene encodes CDR1 MDHEN and CDR2 SYDVKM. The CDR3 DNA reads TGTGCCAGCAGTCTCAGGGCAGGGAGCTCCTACAATGAGCAGTTCTTC. It specifies CASSLRAGSSYNEQFF.

V gene TRBV28 combines with J gene TRBJ2-7; D is perhaps TRBD2 (5 bases). Per the germline V gene, CDR1 is MDHEN and CDR2 is SYDVKM. There are 15 residues in the CDR3. V was trimmed by 6 bases and J by 0 bases, leaving 15 bases between them. The CDR3 reads CASSTSGKSSYEQYF. The CDR3 bases are TGTGCCAGCAGCACCAGCGGAAAAAGCTCCTACGAGCAGTACTTC.